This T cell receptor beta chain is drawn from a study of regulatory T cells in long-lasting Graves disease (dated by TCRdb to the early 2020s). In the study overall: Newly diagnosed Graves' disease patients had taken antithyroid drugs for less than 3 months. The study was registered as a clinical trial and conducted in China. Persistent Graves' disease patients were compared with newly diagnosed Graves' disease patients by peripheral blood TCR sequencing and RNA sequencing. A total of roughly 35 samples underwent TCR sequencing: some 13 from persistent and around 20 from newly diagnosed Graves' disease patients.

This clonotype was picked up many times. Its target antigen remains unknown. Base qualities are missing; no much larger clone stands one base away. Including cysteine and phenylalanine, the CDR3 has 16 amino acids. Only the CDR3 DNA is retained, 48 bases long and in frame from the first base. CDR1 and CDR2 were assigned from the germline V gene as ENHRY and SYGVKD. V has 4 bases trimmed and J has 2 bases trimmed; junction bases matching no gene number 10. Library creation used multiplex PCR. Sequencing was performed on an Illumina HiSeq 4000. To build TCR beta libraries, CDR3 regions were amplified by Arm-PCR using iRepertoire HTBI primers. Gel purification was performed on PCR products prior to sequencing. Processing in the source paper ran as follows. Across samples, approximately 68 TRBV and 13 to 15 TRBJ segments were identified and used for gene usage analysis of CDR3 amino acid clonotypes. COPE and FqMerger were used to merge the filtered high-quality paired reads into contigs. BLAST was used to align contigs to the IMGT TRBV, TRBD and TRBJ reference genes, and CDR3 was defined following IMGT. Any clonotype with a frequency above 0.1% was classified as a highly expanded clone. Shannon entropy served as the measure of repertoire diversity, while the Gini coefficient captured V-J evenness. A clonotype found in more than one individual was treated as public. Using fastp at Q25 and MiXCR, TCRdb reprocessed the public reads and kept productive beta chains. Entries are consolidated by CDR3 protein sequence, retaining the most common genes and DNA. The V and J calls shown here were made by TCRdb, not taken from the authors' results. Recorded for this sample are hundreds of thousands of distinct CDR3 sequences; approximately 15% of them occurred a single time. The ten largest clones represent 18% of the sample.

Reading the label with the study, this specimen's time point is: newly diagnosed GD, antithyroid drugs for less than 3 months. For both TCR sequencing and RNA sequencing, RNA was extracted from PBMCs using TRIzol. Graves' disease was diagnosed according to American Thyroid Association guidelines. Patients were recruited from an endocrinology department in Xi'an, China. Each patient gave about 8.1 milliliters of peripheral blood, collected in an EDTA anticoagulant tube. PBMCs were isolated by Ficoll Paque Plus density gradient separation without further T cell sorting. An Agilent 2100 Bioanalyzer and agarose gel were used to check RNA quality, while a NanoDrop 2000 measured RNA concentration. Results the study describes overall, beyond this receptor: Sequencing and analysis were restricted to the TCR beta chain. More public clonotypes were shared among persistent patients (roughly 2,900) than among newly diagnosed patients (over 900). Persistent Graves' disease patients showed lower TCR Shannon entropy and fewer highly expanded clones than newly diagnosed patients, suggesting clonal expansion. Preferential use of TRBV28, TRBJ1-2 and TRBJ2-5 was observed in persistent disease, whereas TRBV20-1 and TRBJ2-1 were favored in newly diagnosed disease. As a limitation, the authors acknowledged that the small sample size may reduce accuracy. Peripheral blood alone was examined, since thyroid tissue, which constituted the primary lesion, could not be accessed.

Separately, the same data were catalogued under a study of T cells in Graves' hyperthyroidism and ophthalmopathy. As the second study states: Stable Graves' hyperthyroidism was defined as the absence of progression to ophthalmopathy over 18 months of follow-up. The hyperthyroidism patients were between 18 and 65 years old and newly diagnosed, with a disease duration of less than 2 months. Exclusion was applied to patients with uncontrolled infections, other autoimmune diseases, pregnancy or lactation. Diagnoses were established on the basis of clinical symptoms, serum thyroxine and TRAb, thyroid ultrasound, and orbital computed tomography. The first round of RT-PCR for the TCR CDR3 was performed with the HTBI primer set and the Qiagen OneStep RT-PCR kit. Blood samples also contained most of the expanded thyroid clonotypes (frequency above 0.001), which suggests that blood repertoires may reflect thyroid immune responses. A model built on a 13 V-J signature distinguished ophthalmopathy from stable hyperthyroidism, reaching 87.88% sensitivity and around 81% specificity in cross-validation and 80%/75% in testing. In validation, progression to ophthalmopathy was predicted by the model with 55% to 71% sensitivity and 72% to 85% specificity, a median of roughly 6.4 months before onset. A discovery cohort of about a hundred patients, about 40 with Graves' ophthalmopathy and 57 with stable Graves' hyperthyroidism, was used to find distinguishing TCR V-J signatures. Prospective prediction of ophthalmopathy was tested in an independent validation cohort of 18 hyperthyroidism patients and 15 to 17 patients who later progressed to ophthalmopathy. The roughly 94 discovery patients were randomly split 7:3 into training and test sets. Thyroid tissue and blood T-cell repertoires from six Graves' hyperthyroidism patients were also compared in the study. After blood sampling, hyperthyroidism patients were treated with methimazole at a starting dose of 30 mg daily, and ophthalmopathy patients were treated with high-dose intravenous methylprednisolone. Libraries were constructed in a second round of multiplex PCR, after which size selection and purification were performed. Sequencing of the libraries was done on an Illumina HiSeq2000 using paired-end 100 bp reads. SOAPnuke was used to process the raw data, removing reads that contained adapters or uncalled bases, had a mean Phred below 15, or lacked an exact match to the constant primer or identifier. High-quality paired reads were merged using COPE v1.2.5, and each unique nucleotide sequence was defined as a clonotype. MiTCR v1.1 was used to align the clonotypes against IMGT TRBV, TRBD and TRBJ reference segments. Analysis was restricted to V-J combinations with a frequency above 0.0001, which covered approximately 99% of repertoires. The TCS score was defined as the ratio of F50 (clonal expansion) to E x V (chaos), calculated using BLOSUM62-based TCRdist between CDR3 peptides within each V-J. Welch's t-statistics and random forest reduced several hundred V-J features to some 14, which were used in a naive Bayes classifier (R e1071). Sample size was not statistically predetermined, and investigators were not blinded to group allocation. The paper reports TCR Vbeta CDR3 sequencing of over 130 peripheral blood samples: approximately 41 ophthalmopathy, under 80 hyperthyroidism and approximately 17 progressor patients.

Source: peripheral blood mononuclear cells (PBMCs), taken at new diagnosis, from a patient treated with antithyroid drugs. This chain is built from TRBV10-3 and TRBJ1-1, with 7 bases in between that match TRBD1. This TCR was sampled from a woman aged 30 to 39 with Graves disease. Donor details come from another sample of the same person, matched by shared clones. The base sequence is TGTGCCATCAGTGGACGGGCGGGACAGATCAACACTGAAGCTTTCTTT. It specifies CAISGRAGQINTEAFF.